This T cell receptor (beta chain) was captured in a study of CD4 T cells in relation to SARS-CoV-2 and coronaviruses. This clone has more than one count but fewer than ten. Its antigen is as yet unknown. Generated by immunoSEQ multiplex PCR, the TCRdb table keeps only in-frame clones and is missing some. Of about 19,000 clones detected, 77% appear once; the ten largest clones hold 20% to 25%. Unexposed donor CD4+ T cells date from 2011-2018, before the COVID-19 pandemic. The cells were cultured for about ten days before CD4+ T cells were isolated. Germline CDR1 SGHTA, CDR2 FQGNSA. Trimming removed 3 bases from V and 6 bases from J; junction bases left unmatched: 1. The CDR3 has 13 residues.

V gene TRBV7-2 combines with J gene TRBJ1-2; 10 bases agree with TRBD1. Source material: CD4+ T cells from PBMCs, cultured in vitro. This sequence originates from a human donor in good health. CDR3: CASSFGTGDGYTF. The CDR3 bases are TGTGCCAGCAGCTTTGGGACAGGGGATGGCTACACCTTC.